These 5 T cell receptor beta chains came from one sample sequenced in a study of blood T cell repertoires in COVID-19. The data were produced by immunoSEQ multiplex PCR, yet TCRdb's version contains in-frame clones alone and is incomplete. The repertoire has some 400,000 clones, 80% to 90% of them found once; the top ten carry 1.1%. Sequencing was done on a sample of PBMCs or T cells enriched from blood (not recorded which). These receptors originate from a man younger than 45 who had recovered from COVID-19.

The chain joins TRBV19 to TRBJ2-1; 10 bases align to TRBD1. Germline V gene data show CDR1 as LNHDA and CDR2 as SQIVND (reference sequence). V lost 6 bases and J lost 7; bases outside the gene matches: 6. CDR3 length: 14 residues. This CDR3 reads CASSPGQGSNEQFF. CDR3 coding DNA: TGTGCCAGTAGCCCGGGACAGGGGTCGAATGAGCAGTTCTTC.

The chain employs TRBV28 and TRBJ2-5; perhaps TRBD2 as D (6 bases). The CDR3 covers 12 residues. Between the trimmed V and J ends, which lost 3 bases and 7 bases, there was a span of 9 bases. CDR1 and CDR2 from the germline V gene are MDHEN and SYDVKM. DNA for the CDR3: TGTGCCAGCAGTTTCCTCGGGGGGACCCAGTACTTC. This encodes CASSFLGGTQYF.

This CDR3 is CASSPKGAGELFF. CDR3 bases: TGTGCCAGCAGCCCGAAGGGGGCGGGGGAGCTGTTTTTT. The chain recombines TRBV3-1 (or the pseudogene TRBV3-2) with TRBJ2-2; 7 bases line up with TRBD1. The CDR3 has 13 amino acids. Germline trimming cut 4 bases from V and 8 bases from J; bases unmatched to any gene: 4. Germline values: CDR1 LGHDT, CDR2 YNNKEL (reference sequence).

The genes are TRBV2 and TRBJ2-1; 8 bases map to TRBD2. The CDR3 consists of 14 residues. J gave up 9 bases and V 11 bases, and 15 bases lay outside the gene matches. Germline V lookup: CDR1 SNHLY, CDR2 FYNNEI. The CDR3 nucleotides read TGTGCCCCCTATGGTAGCGGGACCCCCGGTGAGCAGTTCTTC. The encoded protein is CAPYGSGTPGEQFF.

As DNA, the CDR3 is TGTGCCAGCAACCTAGCGGGAGACGGCCACAGCATTCAGTACTTC. It is translated as CASNLAGDGHSIQYF. This chain uses TRBV28 with TRBJ2-4, with TRBD2 identical over 10 bases. The CDR3 is 15 residues long. Germline V gives CDR1 MDHEN, CDR2 SYDVKM. The trim removed 7 bases at V and 9 bases at J, leaving 12 bases unmatched.